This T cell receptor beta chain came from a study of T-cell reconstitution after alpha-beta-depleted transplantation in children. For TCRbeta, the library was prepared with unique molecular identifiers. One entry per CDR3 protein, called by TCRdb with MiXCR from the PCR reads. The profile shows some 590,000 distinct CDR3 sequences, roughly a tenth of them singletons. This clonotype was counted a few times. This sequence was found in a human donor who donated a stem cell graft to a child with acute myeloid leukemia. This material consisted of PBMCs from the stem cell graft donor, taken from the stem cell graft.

The CDR3 spells CASSGASQETQYF. CDR3 sequence (DNA): TGCGCCAGCAGCGGAGCCAGCCAAGAGACCCAGTACTTC. This chain links TRBV5-1 with TRBJ2-5; unclear D gene. The germline V and J ends were trimmed by 4 bases and 1 base, with 8 bases remaining between them. This CDR3 has 13 amino acids. CDR1 and CDR2 (germline): SGHRS, YFSETQ.